The 22 T cell receptor beta chains listed next were all sequenced from one sample in a study of cytomegalovirus exposure and HLA in healthy donors. Use of 60 Vbeta and 13 Jbeta primers characterized the PCR. The method was immunoSEQ multiplex PCR; TCRdb's version includes in-frame clones alone and lacks a portion of them. The sample consists of about 130,000 clones, roughly four fifths of them appearing once. Sequencing was done on a sample of PBMCs. These receptors all stem from a young man in good health and CMV-seronegative.

The table lists this clone with a few counts. The V gene is TRBV9, the J gene TRBJ1-3, with TRBD1 matching over 9 bases. V was clipped by 4 bases and J by 2 bases; unmatched bases: 7. The CDR3 has 16 residues. Germline CDR1 is SGDLS and CDR2 is YYNGEE. The CDR3 DNA is TGTGCCAGCAGCCGACAGGGGGGATTAACTGGAAACACCATATATTTT. Protein sequence: CASSRQGGLTGNTIYF.

The chain is built from TRBV5-1 and TRBJ2-2, with 13 bases lining up with TRBD2. The germline CDR1 and CDR2 sequences are SGHRS and YFSETQ. V was clipped by 4 bases and J by 6 bases; unmatched bases: 6. This CDR3 region has 16 residues. CDR3 coding DNA: TGCGCCAGCAGCGGGACTAGCGGGGAGTTACCCGGGGAGCTGTTTTTT. This codes for CASSGTSGELPGELFF.

This chain uses TRBV7-8 with TRBJ2-6; possible D gene TRBD1, 5 bases. V was cut by 2 bases and J by 4 bases, with 18 bases left in between. CDR1 SGHVS and CDR2 FQNEAQ come from the germline V gene. This CDR3 spans 18 amino acids. The CDR3 loop reads CASSLIPGPLTGANVLTF. The CDR3 nucleotides are TGTGCCAGCAGCTTAATTCCAGGGCCCCTGACCGGGGCCAACGTCCTGACTTTC.

This clone was seen only a few times. The gene calls are TRBV6-6 and TRBJ2-1, with 10 bases lining up with TRBD2. This CDR3 is 15 amino acids long. V was pared by 0 bases and J by 8 bases, with 4 bases of the junction left unmatched. The germline V gene has CDR1 MNHNY and CDR2 SVGAGI (reference sequence). CDR3 DNA sequence: TGTGCCAGCAGTTACTCCGCTAGCGGGGGTTATGAGCAGTTCTTC. This encodes CASSYSASGGYEQFF.

This chain uses TRBV28 with TRBJ1-6, with D hard to call. Trimming stripped 1 base from V and 10 bases from J, with 11 bases between. The CDR3 loop spans 14 amino acids. Per the germline V gene, CDR1 is MDHEN and CDR2 is SYDVKM. The CDR3 DNA follows: TGTGCCAGCAGTTTATCCCTAGATGGGTCACCCCTCCACTTT. Amino acids: CASSLSLDGSPLHF. Drawing the rest from reference TRBV28 and TRBJ1-6, the complete variable domain is DVKVTQSSRYLVKRTGEKVFLECVQDMDHENMFWYRQDPGLGLRLIYFSYDVKMKEKGDIPEGYSVSREKKERFSLILESASTNQTSMYLCASSLSLDGSPLHFGNGTRLTVT.

The J gene is TRBJ1-2, the V gene TRBV4-2, with a possible D match to TRBD1 (5 bases). In germline, CDR1 is LGHNA, CDR2 YNFKEQ. V lost 1 base to trimming and J lost 8 bases, with 8 bases between them. The CDR3 length is 12 residues. CDR3 sequence (DNA): TGTGCCAGCAGCCAAGCCCAGGGAGGCTACACCTTC. Translated, it gives CASSQAQGGYTF.

Only a few counts were recorded for this clone. The chain couples TRBV11-2 to TRBJ2-1; the match to TRBD1 covers 11 bases. The CDR3 sequence is 15 residues long. The trim removed 5 bases at V and 4 bases at J, leaving 4 bases unmatched. Per the germline V gene, CDR1 is SGHAT and CDR2 is FQNNGV. This CDR3 is CASSRGQGAYNEQFF. The DNA of the CDR3 is TGTGCCAGCAGCCGTGGACAGGGGGCTTACAATGAGCAGTTCTTC.

This clone occurred a few times. The gene calls are TRBV30 and TRBJ2-3; D gene unclear. Trimming stripped 0 bases from V and 6 bases from J, with 7 bases between. Germline CDR1 GTSNPN, CDR2 SVGIG (reference sequence). This CDR3 region has 12 residues. For the CDR3, the DNA is TGTGCCTGGAGTGTATACGGGGATACGCAGTATTTT. Its translation: CAWSVYGDTQYF.

This chain connects TRBV6-5 to TRBJ1-6; 7 bases map to TRBD1. Germline V gives CDR1 MNHEY, CDR2 SVGAGI. Losses at the gene ends were 8 bases for V and 8 bases for J; bases not matched to a gene: 12. The CDR3 runs 15 residues. DNA for the CDR3: TGTGCCAGCTCCCGCCCAGGGGGAATAGATTCACCCCTCCACTTT. This encodes CASSRPGGIDSPLHF.

V usage is TRBV10-3 and J usage is TRBJ1-6, with 10 positions matching TRBD1. The CDR3 covers 19 residues. Germline CDR1 and CDR2: ENHRY and SYGVKD. With 0 bases clipped from V and 3 bases from J, the junction kept 8 bases outside the gene matches. DNA for the CDR3: TGTGCCATCAGTGAGTCCGGGGACAGGGGTCCGAGCTATAATTCACCCCTCCACTTT. The encoded protein is CAISESGDRGPSYNSPLHF.

This clone was seen a handful of times. The rearrangement joins TRBV28 to TRBJ2-7; D unclear. The CDR3 consists of 13 residues. The V gene lost 6 bases and the J gene lost 0 bases, with 9 bases spanning the gap. CDR1 is MDHEN and CDR2 is SYDVKM in the germline V gene. DNA of the CDR3: TGTGCCAGCAGGAGTCTAACCTCCTACGAGCAGTACTTC. Residues: CASRSLTSYEQYF.

The chain's CDR3 is CASSLAGYEKLFF. The CDR3 DNA reads as TGTGCCAGCAGCTTAGCTGGCTATGAAAAACTGTTTTTT. The chain recombines TRBV7-8 with TRBJ1-4; D not resolved. V lost 0 bases and J lost 6, with 5 bases in between. The CDR3 runs 13 residues. CDR1 is SGHVS and CDR2 is FQNEAQ in the germline V gene. The whole variable domain, filled in from reference TRBV7-8 and TRBJ1-4, reads GAGVSQSPRYKVAKRGQDVALRCDPISGHVSLFWYQQALGQGPEFLTYFQNEAQLDKSGLPSDRFFAERPEGSVSTLKIQRTQQEDSAVYLCASSLAGYEKLFFGSGTQLSVL.

The V call is TRBV7-3, the J call TRBJ2-5; the match to TRBD2 covers 8 bases. The germline V gene has CDR1 SGHTA and CDR2 FQGTGA. V gave up 4 bases and J gave up 2 bases; unmatched junction bases: 9. The CDR3 is 16 amino acids. As DNA, the CDR3 is TGTGCCAGCAGCTCCGGGACTAGGGGAGGTCAAGAGACCCAGTACTTC. Its translation: CASSSGTRGGQETQYF.

The V and J genes are TRBV9 and TRBJ2-7, with TRBD2 identical over 8 bases. V was clipped by 3 bases and J by 6 bases; unmatched bases: 11. Looked up from germline, CDR1 is SGDLS and CDR2 is YYNGEE. CDR3 length: 15 amino acids. CDR3 loop: CASSASGTSLGEQYF. The CDR3 nucleotides are TGTGCCAGCAGCGCGTCCGGGACTAGTCTAGGCGAGCAGTACTTC.

The genes are TRBV29-1 and TRBJ2-7, with D possibly being TRBD2 (6 bases). Trimming cost V 7 bases and J 3 bases, with 16 bases left between them. Germline V gene lookup returns CDR1 SQVTM and CDR2 ANQGSEA. The CDR3 runs to 13 residues. The CDR3 DNA is TGCAGCGCCCTGCGGGACGGGGGCTACGAGCAGTACTTC. It translates to CSALRDGGYEQYF.

The genes are TRBV5-1 and TRBJ2-7; D is undetermined. V was clipped by 2 bases and J by 7 bases, with 10 bases between them. The CDR3 length is 12 residues. Germline assignment: CDR1 SGHRS and CDR2 YFSETQ. CDR3 sequence reads: CASSFEVGEQYF. DNA for the CDR3: TGCGCCAGCAGCTTTGAGGTTGGGGAGCAGTACTTC.

This sequence joins TRBV25-1 and TRBJ1-1; tentative D call: TRBD1 (5 bases). In germline, CDR1 is MGHDK, CDR2 SYGVNS. CDR3 length equals 12 residues. V was pared by 8 bases and J by 6 bases, with 13 bases between. CDR3 sequence (DNA): TGTGCCAGCGGGGGGGTGTTAGCTGAAGCTTTCTTT. It is translated as CASGGVLAEAFF. Filled out from reference TRBV25-1 and TRBJ1-1, the complete variable domain reads EADIYQTPRYLVIGTGKKITLECSQTMGHDKMYWYQQDPGMELHLIHYSYGVNSTEKGDLSSESTVSRIRTEHFPLTLESARPSHTSQYLCASGGVLAEAFFGQGTRLTVV.

The gene calls are TRBV7-9 and TRBJ2-3; 9 nucleotides line up with TRBD2. CDR1 SEHNR and CDR2 FQNEAQ come from the germline V gene (reference sequence). Trimming took 1 base from V and 1 from J; bases not matched to a gene: 3. CDR3 length: 16 amino acids. CDR3 in amino acids: CASSLGGGEGTDTQYF. The CDR3 nucleotides are TGTGCCAGCAGCTTAGGCGGGGGGGAAGGCACAGATACGCAGTATTTT. Together with reference TRBV7-9 and TRBJ2-3, the CDR3 gives the full variable domain: DTGVSQNPRHKITKRGQNVTFRCDPISEHNRLYWYRQTLGQGPEFLTYFQNEAQLEKSRLLSDRFSAERPKGSFSTLEIQRTEQGDSAMYLCASSLGGGEGTDTQYFGPGTRLTVL.

The CDR3 loop reads CSVEGDRGDTEAFF. For the CDR3, the DNA is TGCAGCGTTGAAGGAGATCGGGGAGACACTGAAGCTTTCTTT. The chain employs TRBV29-1 and TRBJ1-1; the D is unclear. Germline CDR1 and CDR2: SQVTM and ANQGSEA. The V end lost 1 base, the J end lost 3 bases, and 12 bases lay between the germline ends. The CDR3 extends over 14 amino acids.

The V gene is TRBV5-6, the J gene TRBJ1-5; TRBD1 aligns across 8 bases. This CDR3 is built from 15 residues. Germline trimming cut 2 bases from V and 6 bases from J; bases unmatched to any gene: 7. CDR1 is SGHDT, CDR2 YYEEEE, per germline. The CDR3 bases are TGTGCCAGCAGCTTTTGGCAGGGGGCAGGTCAGCCCCAGCATTTT. Its translation: CASSFWQGAGQPQHF.

This clone was detected many times. The chain combines TRBV7-2 with TRBJ2-3; no reliable D call. The CDR3 sequence is 12 residues long. CDR1 is SGHTA, CDR2 FQGNSA, per germline. V dropped 5 bases and J dropped 6 bases, with 9 bases sitting between them. The CDR3 DNA follows: TGTGCCAGCAGCCCCATGCGGGATACGCAGTATTTT. It yields the protein CASSPMRDTQYF.

The chain uses TRBV28 and TRBJ1-5; the D gene is possibly TRBD1 (6 bases). The V gene's germline CDR1 is MDHEN and CDR2 SYDVKM. The V end was cut by 2 bases, the J end by 1 base, with 9 bases between. The CDR3 length is 15 residues. This CDR3 is CASSLPDRSNQPQHF. The CDR3, as DNA: TGTGCCAGCAGTTTACCTGACAGGAGCAATCAGCCCCAGCATTTT.